This T cell receptor (beta chain) stems from a study of T cell repertoires in cytomegalovirus infection. Whole-study context: CMV infection together with matching HLA type was indicated by public TCR beta signatures.

There are 14 residues in the CDR3. V lost 0 bases to trimming and J lost 3 bases, with 8 bases between them. In regard to this clonotype: No antigen is known for it.

Using its own MiXCR run on the reads, TCRdb lists one record per CDR3 protein. The profile shows roughly 100,000 distinct CDR3 sequences, 35% to 50% of them singletons. The clonotype originates from a human donor in good health (CMV status not recorded). Some clones in this sample may be carry-over from other donors' samples. Sequencing was performed on CD8+ T cells from cultured PBMCs, taken from culture after CMV antigen stimulation. V usage is TRBV12-3 or TRBV12-4 and J usage is TRBJ2-5, with D possibly matching TRBD1 (5 bases). CDR3: CASSLAGRKETQYF. The CDR3 nucleotides are TGTGCCAGCAGTTTAGCGGGGCGGAAAGAGACCCAGTACTTC.